This T cell receptor (beta chain) was documented in a study of blood T cells in healthy people across ages. Study-level findings and limits: TCR beta diversity, measured per million T cells, fell in a roughly linear way with age.

The CDR3 spans 19 residues. The germline CDR1 and CDR2 sequences are MNHEY and SVGEGT. Germline trimming cut 2 bases from V and 1 base from J; bases unmatched to any gene: 8. With a J-beta primer mix and a sample-barcoded 5' primer, a second PCR ran 7 to 11 cycles. With 12 random nucleotides, a template-switch adaptor tagged each individual cDNA molecule. TCRdb recomputed calls from the 5' RACE reads with MiXCR, one row per CDR3 protein. In the table there are hundreds of thousands of distinct CDR3 sequences, 45% to 50% of which are singletons. As concerns this clonotype: Its antigen remains unidentified.

The rearrangement uses TRBV6-2 or TRBV6-3 and TRBJ2-6; 10 bases are shared with TRBD1. The source of this sequence is a woman aged 55-75 years in good health. Sequencing was performed on blood. The CDR3 region is CASSYPRGQGFSGANVLTF. In nucleotides, the CDR3 is TGTGCCAGCAGTTACCCAAGGGGACAGGGGTTTTCTGGGGCCAACGTCCTGACTTTC.